This T cell receptor beta chain originates from a study of blood T cells in healthy people across ages. Study-level results: Older age went with lower TCR beta diversity per million T cells, in a roughly linear way. Percentage of naive T cells showed a strong correlation with TCR beta diversity.

Concerning this clonotype itself: Antigen specificity is unknown.

V lost 0 bases and J lost 3; bases outside the gene matches: 3. Germline values: CDR1 SGDLS, CDR2 YYNGEE. The CDR3 loop spans 16 amino acids. It was with a sample-barcoded 5' primer and a J-beta primer mix that a second PCR of roughly 7 to 12 cycles was run. Every single cDNA molecule received a tag from a template-switch adaptor with 12 random nucleotides. In TCRdb, the 5' RACE reads were re-called with MiXCR into one record per CDR3 protein. The table lists 700,000 or so distinct CDR3 sequences, approximately 40% of them singletons, with 25% to 35% in the top ten. The chain recombines TRBV9 with TRBJ2-3; 11 bases agree with TRBD2. The receptor comes from an elderly man in good health. The specimen was blood. The CDR3 region is CASSVGSGRATDTQYF. CDR3 coding DNA: TGTGCCAGCAGCGTAGGTAGCGGGAGGGCGACAGATACGCAGTATTTT.